This T cell receptor beta chain is from a study of T cell repertoires in cytomegalovirus infection. MiXCR, applied by TCRdb to the reads, yields one record per CDR3 protein. The table lists 200,000 or so distinct CDR3 sequences, around 40% of them singletons. CDR3 length: 14 amino acids. V gave up 4 bases and J gave up 7 bases; unmatched junction bases: 3. Germline V lookup: CDR1 SGHNT, CDR2 YYREEE (reference sequence). This clonotype was detected only a few times. The antigen remains undetermined. Specimen: CD8+ T cells from cultured PBMCs, collected from culture after CMV antigen stimulation. The V call is TRBV5-4, the J call TRBJ2-1; TRBD1 agrees at 12 bases. The sequence was collected from a human donor in good health (CMV status not recorded). Some clones in this sample may be carry-over from other donors' samples. As DNA, the CDR3 is TGTGCCAGCAGCGGGGGACAGGGGGCTAATGAGCAGTTCTTC. Protein sequence: CASSGGQGANEQFF.